The clone carrying this T cell receptor beta chain was found once. Sequenced by immunoSEQ multiplex PCR; TCRdb stores in-frame clones only, minus some. In the table there are about 490,000 clones, around 73% of which are singletons. This entry belongs to a study of shared clonotypes between healthy human individuals. The trim removed 5 bases at V and 4 bases at J, leaving 10 bases unmatched. The CDR3 runs to 15 residues. From germline, CDR1 is SQVTM and CDR2 ANQGSEA. Sample: PBMCs. The rearrangement uses TRBV29-1 and TRBJ2-2; 7 bases agree with TRBD1. The TCR comes from a middle-aged woman in good health. Some clones in this sample may be carry-over from other donors' samples. CDR3 loop: CSVTTGVRGTGELFF. CDR3 sequence (DNA): TGCAGCGTTACTACAGGGGTTAGGGGCACCGGGGAGCTGTTTTTT.